This T cell receptor beta chain was documented in a study of blood T cell repertoires in COVID-19. Overall study context: There were acute and convalescent COVID-19 samples, and they came from the United States, Italy and Spain. PBMCs, B-cell-depleted T cells, or T cells provided the cDNA or gDNA that made up the material.

This clone was seen just once. Original processing methods: Using reference gene primer amplification, nucleated cell counts were estimated. The method was immunoSEQ multiplex PCR; TCRdb's version includes in-frame clones alone and lacks a portion of them. V and J calls and clone size are those listed in that table; D and trimming were worked out from the DNA. The repertoire includes over 150,000 clones, roughly 84% of them detected once, and 15% to 20% sits in the top ten. In Seattle, patients joined the study during active infection and were tracked longitudinally. The germline V gene has CDR1 MNHNS and CDR2 SASEGT. Trimming cost V 2 bases and J 0 bases; bases outside gene matches: 2. The CDR3 extends over 16 amino acids.

The receptor comes from a man in his fifties or sixties with COVID-19, enrolled during active disease. This rearrangement joins TRBV6-1 to TRBJ2-1, with 9 bases matching TRBD2. The sequenced material came from peripheral blood. The CDR3 here is CASSELAGSSYNEQFF. The CDR3 region has the DNA TGTGCCAGCAGTGAACTAGCGGGGAGCTCCTACAATGAGCAGTTCTTC.